The next 3 T cell receptor beta chains were all read from a single sample in a study of CD8+CD57+ T cells in acquired aplastic anemia. CDR3 and TCR beta VDJ profiling relied on genomic DNA as the template. One entry per CDR3 protein results from TCRdb running MiXCR on the reads. Here the sample spans fewer than 250,000 distinct CDR3 sequences, 54% being singletons. The sequenced sample was sorted CD4+, CD8+, or CD8+CD57+ T cells (not recorded which) from PBMCs. These receptors were collected from a human donor in good health, serving as a control.

The V call is TRBV7-6, the J call TRBJ2-7, with D perhaps TRBD1 or TRBD2 (5 bases each). Deletions cut 1 base from V and 1 base from J, with 17 bases between. The CDR3 contains 17 residues. Germline values: CDR1 SGHVS, CDR2 FNYEAQ. DNA of the CDR3: TGTGCCAGCAGCTTAGGCGGCTTCACAGGACTTTCCTACGAGCAGTACTTC. The encoded protein is CASSLGGFTGLSYEQYF.

In this sample, this clonotype turned up many times. The rearrangement joins TRBV5-1 to TRBJ2-1; D unclear. Germline V CDR1 and CDR2: SGHRS, YFSETQ. Trimming pared 2 bases from V and 4 bases from J, leaving 10 bases between. The CDR3 extends over 14 amino acids. DNA for the CDR3: TGCGCCAGCAGCTTAGGAGCCGAATACAATGAGCAGTTCTTC. Its translation: CASSLGAEYNEQFF.

This clonotype was seen only a few times. The CDR3 nucleotides are TGTGCCAGCAGCTCCTCTGGGTCTAACTATGGCTACACCTTC. Protein sequence: CASSSSGSNYGYTF. V usage is TRBV11-1 and J usage is TRBJ1-2, with D hard to call. Germline CDR1 and CDR2: SGHAT and FQDESV (reference sequence). The CDR3 is made up of 14 amino acids. V was clipped by 4 bases and J by 0 bases, with 9 bases between them.